These T cell receptor beta chains were read from a single sample in a study of T cell responses to AZD1222 COVID-19 vaccine. Clones were read by immunoSEQ multiplex PCR, and TCRdb kept only the in-frame ones, dropping some. The repertoire holds about 120,000 clones, with 80% to 85% as singletons. The input for sequencing was peripheral blood, taken on day 0 of AZD1222 vaccination. These receptors were obtained from an adult in good health. The CDR3 runs from the conserved cysteine through the conserved F or W. The D gene is left open where the match is weak. Clone size, where shown, is once, few, many, or a class for clones that have expanded.

j_call: TRBJ1-6
clone_size: -
v_call: TRBV5-1
d_call: -
cdr3_aa: CASSFGALHSPLHF
cdr3_nt: TGCGCCAGCAGCTTTGGGGCCCTCCATTCACCCCTCCACTTT

j_call: TRBJ1-1
clone_size: -
v_call: TRBV19
d_call: -
cdr3_aa: CASTVRGNTEAFF
cdr3_nt: TGTGCCAGTACGGTCCGGGGGAACACTGAAGCTTTCTTT

j_call: TRBJ1-6
clone_size: -
v_call: TRBV5-1
d_call: TRBD1
cdr3_aa: CASSLEGTGIRALHF
cdr3_nt: TGCGCCAGCAGCTTGGAGGGGACAGGGATTAGGGCCCTCCACTTT

j_call: TRBJ1-2
clone_size: -
v_call: TRBV7-2
d_call: TRBD1
cdr3_aa: CASSARDRGYGYTF
cdr3_nt: TGTGCCAGCAGCGCAAGGGACAGGGGATATGGCTACACCTTC

j_call: TRBJ1-5
clone_size: -
v_call: TRBV6-5
d_call: -
cdr3_aa: CASSYSGGSNQPQHF
cdr3_nt: TGTGCCAGCAGTTACTCGGGGGGTAGCAATCAGCCCCAGCATTTT

j_call: TRBJ2-6
clone_size: -
v_call: TRBV28
d_call: TRBD2
cdr3_aa: CASGRASGANVLTF
cdr3_nt: TGTGCTAGCGGGAGGGCCTCTGGGGCCAACGTCCTGACTTTC

j_call: TRBJ1-2
clone_size: -
v_call: TRBV21-1
d_call: -
cdr3_aa: CASSKVNSGPTNYTF
cdr3_nt: TGTGCCAGCAGCAAAGTGAATTCGGGACCTACTAACTACACCTTC

j_call: TRBJ2-5
clone_size: -
v_call: TRBV11-2
d_call: -
cdr3_aa: CASSSRQIQETQYF
cdr3_nt: TGTGCCAGCAGCTCCCGACAGATCCAAGAGACCCAGTACTTC

j_call: TRBJ2-3
clone_size: -
v_call: TRBV21-1
d_call: -
cdr3_aa: CASSYRGTDTQYF
cdr3_nt: TGTGCCAGCAGCTACCGGGGCACAGACACGCAGTATTTT

j_call: TRBJ2-7
clone_size: -
v_call: TRBV6-2/TRBV6-3
d_call: -
cdr3_aa: CASSYSGSSVIEQYF
cdr3_nt: TGTGCCAGCAGTTACTCGGGCTCATCCGTGATCGAGCAGTACTTC

j_call: TRBJ2-5
clone_size: -
v_call: TRBV2
d_call: -
cdr3_aa: CASSDGFPGTQYF
cdr3_nt: TGTGCCAGCAGTGATGGATTCCCTGGGACCCAGTACTTC

j_call: TRBJ1-1
clone_size: -
v_call: TRBV29-1
d_call: -
cdr3_aa: CSVAGQNTEAFF
cdr3_nt: TGCAGCGTTGCCGGGCAGAACACTGAAGCTTTCTTT

j_call: TRBJ2-1
clone_size: once
v_call: TRBV19
d_call: -
cdr3_aa: CASRSVYYNEQFF
cdr3_nt: TGTGCCAGCCGTAGCGTCTACTACAATGAGCAGTTCTTC

j_call: TRBJ1-5
clone_size: -
v_call: TRBV18
d_call: -
cdr3_aa: CASSGTRGFNQPQHF
cdr3_nt: TGTGCCAGCTCCGGGACCCGGGGGTTCAATCAGCCCCAGCATTTT

j_call: TRBJ2-7
clone_size: -
v_call: TRBV19
d_call: TRBD1
cdr3_aa: CASSIAGTGGSYEQYF
cdr3_nt: TGTGCCAGTAGTATAGCGGGGACAGGGGGCTCCTACGAGCAGTACTTC

j_call: TRBJ1-5
clone_size: -
v_call: TRBV9
d_call: TRBD1
cdr3_aa: CASSVALGQSYSNQPQHF
cdr3_nt: TGTGCCAGCAGCGTAGCCCTGGGACAGTCGTATAGCAATCAGCCCCAGCATTTT

j_call: TRBJ2-7
clone_size: -
v_call: TRBV28
d_call: -
cdr3_aa: CASSPVEAGSSYEQYF
cdr3_nt: TGTGCCAGCAGCCCCGTGGAAGCGGGCAGCTCCTACGAGCAGTACTTC

j_call: TRBJ2-7
clone_size: -
v_call: TRBV7-8
d_call: -
cdr3_aa: CASSPTGVGPSYEQYF
cdr3_nt: TGTGCCAGCAGCCCCACCGGGGTGGGGCCTTCCTACGAGCAGTACTTC

j_call: TRBJ1-1
clone_size: -
v_call: TRBV5-1
d_call: -
cdr3_aa: CASSLGMNTEAFF
cdr3_nt: TGCGCCAGCAGCCTGGGGATGAACACTGAAGCTTTCTTT

j_call: TRBJ2-7
clone_size: -
v_call: TRBV7-9
d_call: -
cdr3_aa: CASSLALGVVDEQYF
cdr3_nt: TGTGCCAGCAGCTTAGCTCTGGGGGTGGTAGACGAGCAGTACTTC

j_call: TRBJ2-4
clone_size: -
v_call: TRBV6-2/TRBV6-3
d_call: TRBD2
cdr3_aa: CASSYRAGRDIQYF
cdr3_nt: TGTGCCAGCAGTTACCGGGCAGGGAGGGACATTCAGTACTTC

j_call: TRBJ1-1
clone_size: -
v_call: TRBV28
d_call: -
cdr3_aa: CASSLRSIRAFF
cdr3_nt: TGTGCCAGCAGCCTACGTTCAATCCGAGCTTTCTTT

j_call: TRBJ2-1
clone_size: few
v_call: TRBV28
d_call: TRBD2
cdr3_aa: CASSLIPSGSSNEQFF
cdr3_nt: TGTGCCAGCAGCCTCATCCCTAGCGGGAGTTCCAATGAGCAGTTCTTC

j_call: TRBJ1-4
clone_size: -
v_call: TRBV5-4
d_call: TRBD1
cdr3_aa: CASSGDRSAEKLFF
cdr3_nt: TGTGCCAGCAGCGGGGACAGGAGTGCTGAAAAACTGTTTTTT

j_call: TRBJ1-2
clone_size: -
v_call: TRBV4-2
d_call: TRBD1
cdr3_aa: CASSQDSRGRASKQAYGYTF
cdr3_nt: TGTGCCAGCAGCCAAGATTCTAGGGGGCGGGCCTCGAAACAGGCCTATGGCTACACCTTC

j_call: TRBJ2-6
clone_size: few
v_call: TRBV30
d_call: -
cdr3_aa: CAWSVTGSFSGANVLTF
cdr3_nt: TGTGCCTGGAGTGTAACAGGGTCCTTCTCTGGGGCCAACGTCCTGACTTTC

j_call: TRBJ1-4
clone_size: -
v_call: TRBV18
d_call: -
cdr3_aa: CASSPAVNEKLFF
cdr3_nt: TGTGCCAGCTCACCAGCAGTTAATGAAAAACTGTTTTTT

j_call: TRBJ1-1
clone_size: once
v_call: TRBV7-8
d_call: TRBD1
cdr3_aa: CASSLGSSGQAKAFF
cdr3_nt: TGTGCCAGCAGCTTAGGGTCTTCGGGACAGGCTAAAGCTTTCTTT

j_call: TRBJ2-2
clone_size: -
v_call: TRBV5-1
d_call: -
cdr3_aa: CASSPRDTRTTGELFF
cdr3_nt: TGCGCCAGCAGCCCACGGGACACCCGGACAACCGGGGAGCTGTTTTTT

j_call: TRBJ1-2
clone_size: once
v_call: TRBV28
d_call: TRBD1
cdr3_aa: CASSLSDRGFSGYTF
cdr3_nt: TGTGCCAGCAGTCTTTCGGACAGGGGTTTTTCTGGCTACACCTTC

j_call: TRBJ1-1
clone_size: -
v_call: TRBV6-5
d_call: -
cdr3_aa: CASSYSAQLNTEAFF
cdr3_nt: TGTGCCAGCAGTTACTCGGCACAACTAAACACTGAAGCTTTCTTT

j_call: TRBJ2-7
clone_size: -
v_call: TRBV11-2
d_call: -
cdr3_aa: CASSLVYEQYF
cdr3_nt: TGTGCCAGCAGCTTAGTCTACGAGCAGTACTTC

j_call: TRBJ1-5
clone_size: -
v_call: TRBV28
d_call: TRBD1
cdr3_aa: CASSLEGRGHQPQHF
cdr3_nt: TGTGCCAGCAGTTTGGAGGGGAGGGGGCATCAGCCCCAGCATTTT

j_call: TRBJ1-1
clone_size: once
v_call: TRBV7-9
d_call: -
cdr3_aa: CASSLAGEAFF
cdr3_nt: TGTGCCAGCAGCTTAGCGGGTGAAGCTTTCTTT

j_call: TRBJ1-1
clone_size: -
v_call: TRBV7-2
d_call: -
cdr3_aa: CASTPSPMNTEAFF
cdr3_nt: TGTGCCAGCACTCCGAGTCCCATGAACACTGAAGCTTTCTTT

j_call: TRBJ2-7
clone_size: -
v_call: TRBV28
d_call: TRBD1
cdr3_aa: CASSLSRGLRYSYEQYF
cdr3_nt: TGTGCCAGCAGTTTAAGCAGGGGGCTGAGGTACTCCTACGAGCAGTACTTC

j_call: TRBJ1-4
clone_size: -
v_call: TRBV5-1
d_call: -
cdr3_aa: CASSLAPGVTEKLFF
cdr3_nt: TGCGCCAGCAGCTTGGCCCCAGGGGTAACCGAAAAACTGTTTTTT

j_call: TRBJ2-7
clone_size: once
v_call: TRBV21-1
d_call: -
cdr3_aa: CATPSYSYEQYF
cdr3_nt: TGTGCCACCCCCTCATACTCCTACGAGCAGTACTTC

j_call: TRBJ1-2
clone_size: -
v_call: TRBV23-1
d_call: TRBD1
cdr3_aa: CASSQFTGGIGNYGYTF
cdr3_nt: TGCGCCAGCTCTCAATTTACAGGGGGAATAGGTAACTATGGCTACACCTTC

j_call: TRBJ1-3
clone_size: -
v_call: TRBV6-5
d_call: -
cdr3_aa: CASRTTGAGNTIYF
cdr3_nt: TGTGCCAGCAGGACCACAGGTGCTGGAAACACCATATATTTT

j_call: TRBJ2-7
clone_size: -
v_call: TRBV15
d_call: TRBD2
cdr3_aa: CATKLAGGYEQYF
cdr3_nt: TGTGCCACCAAGCTAGCGGGAGGCTACGAGCAGTACTTC

j_call: TRBJ2-3
clone_size: few
v_call: TRBV15
d_call: TRBD2
cdr3_aa: CATSRLAGGSTDTQYF
cdr3_nt: TGTGCCACCAGCAGGCTAGCGGGGGGCTCCACAGATACGCAGTATTTT